The present T cell receptor (beta chain) was sequenced within a study of blood T cell repertoires in COVID-19. Profiled with immunoSEQ multiplex PCR; TCRdb holds only in-frame clones, not every one. The table records approximately 200,000 clones, about 81% of them present only once. CDR1 is SNHLY, CDR2 FYNNEI, per germline. V dropped 5 bases and J dropped 5; count of bases not matched to a gene: 5. This CDR3 is 14 amino acids long. Sequences were obtained from peripheral blood. The chain combines TRBV2 with TRBJ1-4, with 7 bases lining up with TRBD1. This TCR was sampled from an elderly woman with COVID-19, enrolled during active disease. The CDR3 region has the DNA TGTGCCAGCAGTCGGGACAGCCCAAATGAAAAACTGTTTTTT. This sequence encodes CASSRDSPNEKLFF.